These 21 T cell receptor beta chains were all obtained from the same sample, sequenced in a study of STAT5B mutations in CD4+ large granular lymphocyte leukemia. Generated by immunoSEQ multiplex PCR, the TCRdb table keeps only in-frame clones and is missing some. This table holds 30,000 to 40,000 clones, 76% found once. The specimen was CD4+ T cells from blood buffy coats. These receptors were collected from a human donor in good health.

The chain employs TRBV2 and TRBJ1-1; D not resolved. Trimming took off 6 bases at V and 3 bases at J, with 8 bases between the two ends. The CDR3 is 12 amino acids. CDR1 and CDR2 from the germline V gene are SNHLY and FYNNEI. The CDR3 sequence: CASSPWHTEAFF. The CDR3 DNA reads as TGTGCCAGCAGCCCATGGCACACTGAAGCTTTCTTT.

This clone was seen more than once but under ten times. CDR3 region: CASSSAYEQYF. In nucleotides, the CDR3 is TGTGCCAGCTCGTCCGCCTACGAGCAGTACTTC. The gene calls are TRBV18 and TRBJ2-7; D not resolved. Germline assignment: CDR1 KGHSH and CDR2 LQKENI. V lost 6 bases to trimming and J lost 2 bases, with 5 bases between them. The CDR3 sequence is 11 residues long.

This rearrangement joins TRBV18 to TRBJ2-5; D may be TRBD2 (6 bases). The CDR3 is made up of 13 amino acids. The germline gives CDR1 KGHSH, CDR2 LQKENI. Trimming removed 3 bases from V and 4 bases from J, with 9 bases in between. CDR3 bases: TGTGCCAGCTCACCGGGACTCACAGAGACCCAGTACTTC. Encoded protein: CASSPGLTETQYF.

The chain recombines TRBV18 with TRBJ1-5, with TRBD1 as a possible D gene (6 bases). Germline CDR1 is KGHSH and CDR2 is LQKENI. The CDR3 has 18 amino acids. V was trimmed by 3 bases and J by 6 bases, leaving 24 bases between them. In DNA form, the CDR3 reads TGTGCCAGCTCACCGTCGTTCAGCGGTAGGGGGAGCGGTCAGCCCCAGCATTTT. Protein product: CASSPSFSGRGSGQPQHF.

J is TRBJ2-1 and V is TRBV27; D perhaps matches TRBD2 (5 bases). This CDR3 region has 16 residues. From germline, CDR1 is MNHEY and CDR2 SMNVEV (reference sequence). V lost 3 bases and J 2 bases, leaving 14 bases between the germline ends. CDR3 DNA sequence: TGTGCCAGCAGTTTTCCGGGGTCTGGGGCCTACAATGAGCAGTTCTTC. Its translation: CASSFPGSGAYNEQFF.

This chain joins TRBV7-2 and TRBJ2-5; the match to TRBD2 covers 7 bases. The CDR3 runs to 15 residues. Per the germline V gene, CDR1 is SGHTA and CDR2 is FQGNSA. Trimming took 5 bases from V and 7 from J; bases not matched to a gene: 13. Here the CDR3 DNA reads TGTGCCAGCAGCCCGTCGACTAGCCCGGGGGGGACCCAGTACTTC. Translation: CASSPSTSPGGTQYF. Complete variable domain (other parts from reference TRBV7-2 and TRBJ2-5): GAGVSQSPSNKVTEKGKDVELRCDPISGHTALYWYRQSLGQGLEFLIYFQGNSAPDKSGLPSDRFSAERTGGSVSTLTIQRTQQEDSAVYLCASSPSTSPGGTQYFGPGTRLLVL.

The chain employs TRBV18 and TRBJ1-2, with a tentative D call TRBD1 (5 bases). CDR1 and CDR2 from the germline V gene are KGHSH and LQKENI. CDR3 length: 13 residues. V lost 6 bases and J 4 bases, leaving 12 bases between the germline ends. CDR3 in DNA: TGTGCCAGCTCTCAGACAGACGCCTATGGCTACACCTTC. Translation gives CASSQTDAYGYTF.

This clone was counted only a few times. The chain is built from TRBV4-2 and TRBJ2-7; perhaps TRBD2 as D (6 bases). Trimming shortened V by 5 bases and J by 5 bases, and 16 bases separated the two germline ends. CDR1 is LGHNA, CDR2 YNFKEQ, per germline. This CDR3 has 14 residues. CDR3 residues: CASSAPGLPNEQYF. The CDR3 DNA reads TGTGCCAGCAGCGCCCCGGGACTCCCTAACGAGCAGTACTTC.

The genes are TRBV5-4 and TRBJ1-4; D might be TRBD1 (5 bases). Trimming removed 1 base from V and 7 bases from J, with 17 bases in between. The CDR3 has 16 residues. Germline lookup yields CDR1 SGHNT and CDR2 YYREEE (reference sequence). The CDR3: CASSLKTDARFEKLFF. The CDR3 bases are TGTGCCAGCAGCTTGAAGACAGACGCAAGGTTTGAAAAACTGTTTTTT.

In nucleotides, the CDR3 is TGTGCCAGCTCACCTCCAGCGGCCTACAATGAGCAGTTCTTC. Translation: CASSPPAAYNEQFF. The V gene is TRBV18, the J gene TRBJ2-1; possibly TRBD2 for D (5 bases). This CDR3 region has 14 residues. Trimming took 3 bases from V and 2 from J, leaving 8 bases between them. In germline, CDR1 is KGHSH, CDR2 LQKENI.

The CDR3, as DNA: TGTGCCAGCAGCCAAAGGACTAGCGGGGTACTCTACAATGAGCAGTTCTTC. This encodes CASSQRTSGVLYNEQFF. This chain connects TRBV5-6 to TRBJ2-1; TRBD2 matches at 12 bases. V shed 4 bases and J 3 bases; nucleotides not matched to a gene: 8. The germline gives CDR1 SGHDT, CDR2 YYEEEE. CDR3 length: 17 residues.

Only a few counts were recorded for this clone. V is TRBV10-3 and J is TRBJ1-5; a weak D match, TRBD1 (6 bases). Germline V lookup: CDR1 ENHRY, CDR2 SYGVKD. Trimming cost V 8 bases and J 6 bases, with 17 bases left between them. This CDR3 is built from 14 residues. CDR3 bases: TGTGCCATCGGGGAGAACAGGGTTGGTCAGCCCCAGCATTTT. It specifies CAIGENRVGQPQHF.

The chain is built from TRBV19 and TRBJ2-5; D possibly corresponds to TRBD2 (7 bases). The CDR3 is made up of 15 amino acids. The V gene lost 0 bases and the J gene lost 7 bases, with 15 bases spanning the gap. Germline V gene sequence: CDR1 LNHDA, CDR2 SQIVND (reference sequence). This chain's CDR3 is CASSIDPGGGGTQYF. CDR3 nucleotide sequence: TGTGCCAGTAGTATAGACCCCGGGGGCGGGGGGACCCAGTACTTC.

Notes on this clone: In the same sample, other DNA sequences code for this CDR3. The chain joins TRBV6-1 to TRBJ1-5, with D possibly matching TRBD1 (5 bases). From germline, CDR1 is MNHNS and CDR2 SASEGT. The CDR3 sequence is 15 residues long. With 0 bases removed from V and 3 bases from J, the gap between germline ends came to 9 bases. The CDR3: CASSEAGAPNQPQHF. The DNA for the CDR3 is TGTGCCAGCAGTGAAGCAGGGGCGCCCAATCAGCCCCAGCATTTT.

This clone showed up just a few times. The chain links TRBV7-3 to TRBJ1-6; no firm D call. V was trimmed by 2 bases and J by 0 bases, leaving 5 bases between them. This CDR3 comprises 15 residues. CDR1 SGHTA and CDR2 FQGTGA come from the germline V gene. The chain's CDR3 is CASSLQSSYNSPLHF. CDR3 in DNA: TGTGCCAGCAGCTTACAGAGCTCCTATAATTCACCCCTCCACTTT.

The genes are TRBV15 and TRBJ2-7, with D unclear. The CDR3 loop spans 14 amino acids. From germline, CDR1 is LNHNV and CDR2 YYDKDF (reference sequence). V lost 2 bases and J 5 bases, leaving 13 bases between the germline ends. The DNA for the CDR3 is TGTGCCACCAGCAGAAGTACCGGGCCCCACGAGCAGTACTTC. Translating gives CATSRSTGPHEQYF.

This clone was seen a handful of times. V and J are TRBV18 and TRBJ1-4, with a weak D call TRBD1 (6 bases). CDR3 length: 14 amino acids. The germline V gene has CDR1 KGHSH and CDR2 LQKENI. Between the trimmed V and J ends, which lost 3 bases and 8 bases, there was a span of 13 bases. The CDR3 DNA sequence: TGTGCCAGCTCACCGTCAGGGGAGATAGAAAAACTGTTTTTT. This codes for CASSPSGEIEKLFF.

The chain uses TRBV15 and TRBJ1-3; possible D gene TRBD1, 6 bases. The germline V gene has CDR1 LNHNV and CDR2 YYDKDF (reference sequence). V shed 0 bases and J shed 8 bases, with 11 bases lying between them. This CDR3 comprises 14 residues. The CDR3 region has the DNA TGTGCCACCAGCAGAGATCAGGGGAGGGACACCATATATTTT. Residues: CATSRDQGRDTIYF.

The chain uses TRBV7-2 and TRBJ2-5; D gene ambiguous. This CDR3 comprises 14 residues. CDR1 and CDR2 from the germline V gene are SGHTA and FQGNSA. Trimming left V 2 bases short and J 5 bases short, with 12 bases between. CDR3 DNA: TGTGCCAGCAGCTTATCGGGCGGAGTGGAGACCCAGTACTTC. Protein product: CASSLSGGVETQYF.

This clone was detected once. This chain's CDR3 is CASSPFGASGRYNEQFF. In DNA, the CDR3 is TGTGCCAGCAGCCCGTTTGGGGCTAGCGGGAGATACAATGAGCAGTTCTTC. V gene TRBV7-7 combines with J gene TRBJ2-1; 10 bases are a match to TRBD2. With V trimmed by 5 bases and J by 4 bases, 11 bases remained unmatched. The CDR3 is 17 amino acids. The germline CDR1 and CDR2 sequences are SSHAT and FNYEAQ (reference sequence).

The CDR3 protein is CASSAHHSGTSGISYNEQFF. DNA for the CDR3: TGTGCCAGCAGTGCCCATCACTCCGGGACTAGCGGAATCTCCTACAATGAGCAGTTCTTC. The V gene is TRBV6-4, the J gene TRBJ2-1, with 11 bases aligning to TRBD2. V dropped 4 bases and J dropped 0; count of bases not matched to a gene: 14. CDR1 and CDR2 (germline): MRHNA, SNTAGT. The CDR3 loop spans 20 amino acids.